The present entry profiles one TCR beta chain with its context. Assay: immunoSEQ multiplex PCR; the TCRdb copy retains only in-frame clones and omits some. The data show about 270,000 clones, around 86% seen once. The data stem from a study of blood T cell repertoires in COVID-19. The germline V gene encodes CDR1 SGHTA and CDR2 FQGTGA. Trimming cost V 3 bases and J 0 bases, with 11 bases left between them. The CDR3 extends over 16 amino acids. The sample comprised peripheral blood. The clonotype originates from a woman aged 55 to 70 with active or convalescent COVID-19. This chain joins TRBV7-3 and TRBJ2-2; D is undetermined. CDR3: CASSFDWAANTGELFF. CDR3 coding DNA: TGTGCCAGCAGCTTCGATTGGGCAGCGAACACCGGGGAGCTGTTTTTT.